This T cell receptor beta chain was sequenced during a study of shared clonotypes between healthy human individuals. Evenly divided among several immunoSEQ plates was the genomic DNA of each subset. Generated by immunoSEQ multiplex PCR, the TCRdb table keeps only in-frame clones and is missing some. Of 2.3 million or so clones listed, about 92% are singletons. CDR1 and CDR2 from the germline V gene are MDHEN and SYDVKM. The length of the CDR3 is 13 residues. Deletions cut 3 bases from V and 8 bases from J, with 13 bases between. This clone has just one count. This specimen includes other DNA sequences encoding the same CDR3.

The sequence was collected from a man aged 18 to 30 in good health. Some clones in this sample may be carry-over from other donors' samples. The sequenced sample consisted of naive CD4+ T cells from PBMCs. Stated subset: CD45RA+ positively selected. The chain couples TRBV28 to TRBJ1-2; D may be TRBD1 (5 bases). CDR3 DNA sequence: TGTGCCAGCAGTTTGGGGCAGGGAAGGGGCTACACCTTC. It specifies CASSLGQGRGYTF.